The 2 T cell receptor beta chains below were found in one sample sequenced in a study of shared T cell receptors in the human thymus (dated by TCRdb to the early 2020s). Receptor libraries were prepared by the immunoSEQ multiplex PCR assay. The clones in this table, taken by TCRdb from immuneACCESS, are in-frame only. Not every clone is retained; where verified, under half of the shortfall comes from an unresolved V gene, and the cause of the rest is unknown. The table for this sample lists about 500,000 clones; about 84% of them were counted only once. The biggest ten clones account for more than 0.01% of the sample. This sample was shared with a second study, whose subject was human thymus T cells.

Specimen: thymocytes. These receptors were obtained from a boy in the first two years of life with a congenital heart defect. Donor details come from another sample of the same person, matched by shared clones.

V gene TRBV7-9 combines with J gene TRBJ1-1; D not certain. V was cut by 2 bases and J by 0 bases, with 4 bases left in between. This CDR3 has 13 residues. CDR1 and CDR2 (germline): SEHNR, FQNEAQ (reference sequence). Here the CDR3 reads CASSLSLNTEAFF. DNA of the CDR3: TGTGCCAGCAGCTTATCATTGAACACTGAAGCTTTCTTT.

The chain carries TRBV15 and TRBJ1-5; TRBD1 aligns across 8 bases. The CDR3 covers 16 residues. V shed 5 bases and J 4 bases; nucleotides not matched to a gene: 10. Per germline, CDR1 LNHNV and CDR2 YYDKDF (reference sequence). This chain's CDR3 is CATSGRTGSGNQPQHF. DNA for the CDR3: TGTGCCACCAGCGGAAGGACAGGGAGCGGTAATCAGCCCCAGCATTTT.